These 3 T cell receptor beta chains came from one sample sequenced in a study of neurological immune-mediated disorders. TCRdb ran MiXCR on the 5' RACE reads and lists one entry per CDR3 protein. The data show approximately 32,000 distinct CDR3 sequences, with more than 14% seen just once and around a quarter held by the top ten. Sequenced: PBMCs. The receptor source for this set is an older man in good health.

This clonotype was counted once. The V call is TRBV10-3, the J call TRBJ2-5; D not resolved. Germline CDR1 reads ENHRY; CDR2 reads SYGVKD. The CDR3 runs to 12 residues. Between the trimmed V and J ends, which lost 8 bases and 4 bases, there was a span of 11 bases. CDR3 DNA sequence: TGTGCCATCGGAATACCTGGAGAGACCCAGTACTTC. It specifies CAIGIPGETQYF.

J is TRBJ1-4 and V is TRBV21-1; TRBD1 is the table's D call, not checked against the DNA. TRBV21-1 is a documented pseudogene. This CDR3 is built from 15 residues. Here the CDR3 DNA reads TGTGCCAGCAGCTCCCACAGGGGTCTAAATGAAAAACTGTTTTTT. This sequence encodes CASSSHRGLNEKLFF.

This clonotype was counted at least ten times. V is TRBV10-3 and J is TRBJ2-5, with TRBD2 matching over 16 bases. Per the germline V gene, CDR1 is ENHRY and CDR2 is SYGVKD. Trimming removed 3 bases from V and 5 bases from J; junction bases left unmatched: 12. The CDR3 loop spans 19 amino acids. The CDR3 DNA is TGTGCCATCAGTGACCTAACCGGGACTAGCGGGGGGGCTCAGGAGACCCAGTACTTC. This sequence encodes CAISDLTGTSGGAQETQYF.